Presented here are 30 T cell receptor beta chains from one specimen sequenced in a study of cytomegalovirus exposure and HLA in healthy donors. Produced via immunoSEQ multiplex PCR; TCRdb's table is partial and in-frame only. The sample contains some 60,000 clones, more than 90% of which appear only once. Material for sequencing was PBMCs. All receptors derive from a young man in good health and CMV-seronegative.

This clone was observed a single time. The J gene is TRBJ1-1, the V gene TRBV5-1; tentatively, D is TRBD1 (5 bases). Germline assignment: CDR1 SGHRS and CDR2 YFSETQ. V was shortened by 3 bases and J by 5 bases, with 17 bases between the two germline ends. There are 15 residues in the CDR3. This chain's CDR3 is CASSYVLGGETEAFF. The CDR3, as DNA: TGCGCCAGCAGCTACGTCCTGGGAGGGGAAACTGAAGCTTTCTTT. Full variable domain (rest looked up from reference TRBV5-1 and TRBJ1-1): KAGVTQTPRYLIKTRGQQVTLSCSPISGHRSVSWYQQTPGQGLQFLFEYFSETQRNKGNFPGRFSGRQFSNSRSEMNVSTLELGDSALYLCASSYVLGGETEAFFGQGTRLTVV.

The rearrangement uses TRBV5-4 and TRBJ2-1; D ambiguous. Germline V gene lookup returns CDR1 SGHNT and CDR2 YYREEE (reference sequence). The ends were cut back, 4 bases at V and 6 bases at J, with 17 bases in the middle. CDR3 size: 15 residues. The CDR3 region is CASSLTYEPSNEQFF. Written as DNA, the CDR3 is TGTGCCAGCAGCCTCACTTATGAGCCAAGCAATGAGCAGTTCTTC.

The chain recombines TRBV7-9 with TRBJ2-5; a weak D match, TRBD1 (5 bases). Trimming took 5 bases from V and 5 from J, leaving 12 bases between them. This CDR3 has 13 residues. CDR1 is SEHNR, CDR2 FQNEAQ, per germline (reference sequence). The CDR3 DNA follows: TGTGCCAGCAGCGCTTCGCCAGGGGAGACCCAGTACTTC. Its protein is CASSASPGETQYF.

V and J are TRBV5-6 and TRBJ2-3; 7 positions agree with TRBD2. V was clipped by 7 bases and J by 1 base; unmatched bases: 15. The CDR3 runs 17 residues. The germline gives CDR1 SGHDT, CDR2 YYEEEE. CDR3 residues: CASAPGLSPAGTDTQYF. CDR3 nucleotide sequence: TGTGCCAGCGCCCCGGGACTATCCCCCGCGGGCACAGATACGCAGTATTTT. The full variable domain, rest sourced from reference TRBV5-6 and TRBJ2-3, is DAGVTQSPTHLIKTRGQQVTLRCSPKSGHDTVSWYQQALGQGPQFIFQYYEEEERQRGNFPDRFSGHQFPNYSSELNVNALLLGDSALYLCASAPGLSPAGTDTQYFGPGTRLTVL.

V gene TRBV19 combines with J gene TRBJ2-4, with D perhaps TRBD1 (5 bases). The V end was cut by 3 bases, the J end by 6 bases, with 12 bases between. The germline V gene has CDR1 LNHDA and CDR2 SQIVND (reference sequence). This CDR3 contains 14 residues. The CDR3 spells CASSILGPGNIQYF. CDR3 nucleotides: TGTGCCAGTAGTATTTTGGGGCCCGGAAACATTCAGTACTTC.

The chain uses TRBV6-6 and TRBJ2-7; TRBD2 agrees at 7 bases. Germline values: CDR1 MNHNY, CDR2 SVGAGI (reference sequence). This CDR3 is 15 amino acids long. With V trimmed by 5 bases and J by 3 bases, 10 bases remained unmatched. The CDR3 loop is CASSPGLDLDYEQYF. The CDR3 DNA sequence: TGTGCCAGCAGTCCCGGACTAGATTTGGACTACGAGCAGTACTTC.

This clone showed up just once. The CDR3 coding sequence is TGCGCCAGCAGCTTTAGCGGAGATACGCAGTATTTT. This encodes CASSFSGDTQYF. V is TRBV5-1 and J is TRBJ2-3; D perhaps matches TRBD2 (6 bases). Trimming removed 2 bases at V and 5 bases at J, with 6 bases between. There are 12 residues in the CDR3. The germline V gene encodes CDR1 SGHRS and CDR2 YFSETQ.

This chain joins TRBV7-2 and TRBJ2-2; D is undetermined. CDR3 size: 14 residues. Germline values: CDR1 SGHTA, CDR2 FQGNSA. Trimming removed 2 bases from V and 6 bases from J, with 10 bases in between. The CDR3 sequence: CASSLFGNPGELFF. DNA of the CDR3: TGTGCCAGCAGCTTATTCGGTAATCCCGGGGAGCTGTTTTTT.

V and J are TRBV5-5 and TRBJ2-5; 10 bases are shared with TRBD2. The J segment lost 5 bases and the V segment lost 4 bases, leaving 11 bases of the junction unmatched. Looked up from germline, CDR1 is SGHKS and CDR2 is YYEKEE (reference sequence). The CDR3 loop spans 16 amino acids. This CDR3 reads CASSRYPGLATETQYF. The CDR3 nucleotides are TGTGCCAGCAGCAGGTACCCGGGACTAGCGACGGAGACCCAGTACTTC.

This sequence joins TRBV2 and TRBJ2-5, with 9 bases aligning to TRBD2. The CDR3 has 13 amino acids. V dropped 3 bases and J dropped 5; count of bases not matched to a gene: 1. Germline loops: CDR1 SNHLY, CDR2 FYNNEI. The CDR3 is CASSDLAGETQYF. DNA for the CDR3: TGTGCCAGCAGTGATCTAGCGGGGGAGACCCAGTACTTC.

V is TRBV5-6 and J is TRBJ1-3, with a tentative D call TRBD1 (5 bases). CDR3 length: 15 residues. Trimming shortened V by 0 bases and J by 9 bases, and 16 bases separated the two germline ends. CDR1 and CDR2 from the germline V gene are SGHDT and YYEEEE. CDR3 loop: CASSLGLRGRGTIYF. The CDR3 nucleotides read TGTGCCAGCAGCTTGGGCCTAAGGGGCCGTGGCACCATATATTTT.

The V gene is TRBV4-3, the J gene TRBJ2-3, with a tentative D call TRBD2 (5 bases). The CDR3 is 14 residues long. CDR1 and CDR2 (germline): LGHNA, YSLEER. Trimming took 2 bases from V and 10 from J, leaving 16 bases between them. Here the CDR3 reads CASSQSTERRAQYF. In nucleotides, the CDR3 is TGCGCCAGCAGCCAATCTACGGAGCGGAGAGCGCAGTATTTT.

The chain employs TRBV28 and TRBJ2-6, with TRBD2 matching 8 bases. CDR3 length: 18 residues. Trimming at V came to 2 bases and at J to 1 base, leaving 7 bases not matched to a gene. The V gene's germline CDR1 is MDHEN and CDR2 SYDVKM. CDR3 region: CASSLGLAGSSGANVLTF. In DNA, the CDR3 is TGTGCCAGCAGTTTAGGGCTAGCGGGTTCATCTGGGGCCAACGTCCTGACTTTC.

The rearrangement links TRBV27 to TRBJ2-5; 10 bases map to TRBD2. The CDR3 totals 15 residues. V was clipped by 5 bases and J by 5 bases; unmatched bases: 8. CDR1 is MNHEY, CDR2 SMNVEV, per germline (reference sequence). The CDR3 is CASSQEREGRETQYF. CDR3 DNA: TGTGCCAGCAGTCAGGAGCGGGAGGGCCGCGAGACCCAGTACTTC.

The chain couples TRBV7-9 to TRBJ2-1; 12 bases map to TRBD1. The ends lost 5 bases at V and 7 bases at J; junction bases unmatched: 6. In germline, CDR1 is SEHNR, CDR2 FQNEAQ (reference sequence). This CDR3 is built from 15 residues. CDR3 protein: CASSKGQGAGNEQFF. The CDR3 DNA reads as TGTGCCAGCAGCAAGGGACAGGGGGCGGGTAATGAGCAGTTCTTC.

V gene TRBV21-1 combines with J gene TRBJ1-4; the table's TRBD1 call for D was not verified on the DNA. TRBV21-1 is designated a pseudogene. The CDR3 is 14 residues long. In DNA form, the CDR3 reads TGTGCCAGCGTTAGGGCAGGGCCTAATGAAAAACTGTTTTTT. This encodes CASVRAGPNEKLFF.

The chain couples TRBV27 to TRBJ2-3, with D maybe TRBD2 (6 bases). There are 13 residues in the CDR3. Trimming stripped 6 bases from V and 2 bases from J, with 9 bases between. Germline V gives CDR1 MNHEY, CDR2 SMNVEV (reference sequence). In nucleotides, the CDR3 is TGTGCCAGCAGGAGCGGGTACACAGATACGCAGTATTTT. This translates into CASRSGYTDTQYF.

This clone has just a few counts. The chain couples TRBV6-1 to TRBJ1-1; D remains ambiguous. Trimming removed 4 bases at V and 0 bases at J, with 6 bases between. Germline lookup yields CDR1 MNHNS and CDR2 SASEGT. This CDR3 comprises 13 residues. CDR3 in DNA: TGTGCCAGCAGTGGAGATATGAACACTGAAGCTTTCTTT. Amino acids: CASSGDMNTEAFF.

V is TRBV6-5 and J is TRBJ1-5; D gene unclear. Germline V gene data show CDR1 as MNHEY and CDR2 as SVGAGI. The V end lost 2 bases, the J end lost 7 bases, and 9 bases lay between the germline ends. This CDR3 has 13 amino acids. The CDR3 sequence is CASSYPGGQPQHF. The CDR3 coding sequence is TGTGCCAGCAGTTACCCGGGCGGGCAGCCCCAGCATTTT.

CDR3 nucleotides: TGTGCCAGCAGCTTAGGGGATAGCGAGAGCTCCTACAATGAGCAGTTCTTC. Translated: CASSLGDSESSYNEQFF. The chain combines TRBV11-3 with TRBJ2-1, with a weak D call TRBD2 (5 bases). The V end lost 1 base, the J end lost 0 bases, and 13 bases lay between the germline ends. In germline, CDR1 is SGHNT, CDR2 YENEEA. The CDR3 length is 17 residues.

The chain is built from TRBV6-5 and TRBJ2-1; TRBD2 agrees at 7 bases. Germline CDR1 is MNHEY and CDR2 is SVGAGI. The junction had 6 bases not matched to a gene; V was cut back by 0 bases and J by 4 bases. This CDR3 contains 16 residues. CDR3 bases: TGTGCCAGCAGTTACTCGAGTAGCGGGCCGTACAATGAGCAGTTCTTC. This gives the protein CASSYSSSGPYNEQFF.

J is TRBJ1-2 and V is TRBV18; 8 bases map to TRBD1. The CDR3 spans 16 residues. V lost 0 bases and J lost 8; bases outside the gene matches: 11. Germline loops: CDR1 KGHSH, CDR2 LQKENI. The CDR3 DNA reads TGTGCCAGCTCACCACCATCTATACAGGGGGGTAACGGCTACACCTTC. Protein sequence: CASSPPSIQGGNGYTF.

CDR3 in amino acids: CASSILGGNEKLFF. In DNA, the CDR3 is TGTGCCAGTAGTATTTTGGGGGGGAATGAAAAACTGTTTTTT. The chain recombines TRBV19 with TRBJ1-4; tentatively, D is TRBD1 (5 bases). CDR3 length equals 14 residues. The germline V and J ends were trimmed by 3 bases and 5 bases, with 10 bases remaining between them. Germline V lookup: CDR1 LNHDA, CDR2 SQIVND (reference sequence).

V gene TRBV28 combines with J gene TRBJ1-5, with D possibly matching TRBD1 (5 bases). Trimming pared 5 bases from V and 4 bases from J, leaving 15 bases between. This CDR3 is built from 15 residues. In germline, CDR1 is MDHEN, CDR2 SYDVKM. The chain's CDR3 is CASSGGVPGNQPQHF. Written as DNA, the CDR3 is TGTGCCAGCAGTGGAGGGGTTCCTGGGAATCAGCCCCAGCATTTT.

This clone appeared once. The chain has TRBV5-1 and TRBJ2-1; TRBD2 aligns across 7 bases. Trimming took 0 bases from V and 3 from J; bases not matched to a gene: 6. Germline CDR1 is SGHRS and CDR2 is YFSETQ. The CDR3 loop spans 16 amino acids. CDR3: CASSLEAGVVYNEQFF. CDR3 DNA: TGCGCCAGCAGCTTGGAGGCGGGAGTAGTCTACAATGAGCAGTTCTTC.

The chain joins TRBV18 to TRBJ2-1, with 7 nucleotides matching TRBD1. CDR1 and CDR2 from the germline V gene are KGHSH and LQKENI. The V segment lost 4 bases and the J segment 0 bases; nucleotides outside the gene matches: 6. This CDR3 region has 16 residues. CDR3 residues: CASSRMTGSSYNEQFF. The CDR3 DNA is TGTGCCAGCTCACGTATGACAGGGAGCTCCTACAATGAGCAGTTCTTC.

The rearrangement joins TRBV15 to TRBJ2-2; TRBD1 matches 8 bases. V trimming: 4 bases; J trimming: 3 bases; junction bases outside the gene matches: 4. Germline lookup yields CDR1 LNHNV and CDR2 YYDKDF (reference sequence). The CDR3 runs to 15 residues. For the CDR3, the DNA is TGTGCCACCAGCAAAGGGACAGGTTACACCGGGGAGCTGTTTTTT. Protein product: CATSKGTGYTGELFF. The full variable domain, completed using reference TRBV15 and TRBJ2-2, is DAMVIQNPRYQVTQFGKPVTLSCSQTLNHNVMYWYQQKSSQAPKLLFHYYDKDFNNEADTPDNFQSRRPNTSFCFLDIRSPGLGDTAMYLCATSKGTGYTGELFFGEGSRLTVL.

The chain combines TRBV5-8 with TRBJ1-3, with 7 nucleotides matching TRBD1. Trimming took 4 bases from V and 2 from J; bases not matched to a gene: 6. CDR1 is SGHTS, CDR2 YDEGEE, per germline. This CDR3 comprises 15 residues. Written as DNA, the CDR3 is TGTGCCAGCAGCGTCACCGGGACAGCTGGAAACACCATATATTTT. Translated, it gives CASSVTGTAGNTIYF.

The V and J genes are TRBV30 and TRBJ2-7; TRBD1 agrees at 7 bases. The length of the CDR3 is 12 residues. CDR1 and CDR2 (germline): GTSNPN, SVGIG (reference sequence). V lost 2 bases to trimming and J lost 2 bases; unmatched junction nucleotides: 0. The CDR3 sequence: CAWSTGAYEQYF. The DNA of the CDR3 is TGTGCCTGGAGTACAGGGGCCTACGAGCAGTACTTC.

The gene calls are TRBV4-1 and TRBJ1-4; maybe TRBD1 (6 bases). V was trimmed by 4 bases and J by 8 bases, leaving 11 bases between them. This CDR3 has 13 amino acids. Germline V gene sequence: CDR1 MGHRA, CDR2 YSYEKL. CDR3 sequence (DNA): TGCGCCAGCAGCCGCCCAAGGGGGGAAAAACTGTTTTTT. Residues: CASSRPRGEKLFF.